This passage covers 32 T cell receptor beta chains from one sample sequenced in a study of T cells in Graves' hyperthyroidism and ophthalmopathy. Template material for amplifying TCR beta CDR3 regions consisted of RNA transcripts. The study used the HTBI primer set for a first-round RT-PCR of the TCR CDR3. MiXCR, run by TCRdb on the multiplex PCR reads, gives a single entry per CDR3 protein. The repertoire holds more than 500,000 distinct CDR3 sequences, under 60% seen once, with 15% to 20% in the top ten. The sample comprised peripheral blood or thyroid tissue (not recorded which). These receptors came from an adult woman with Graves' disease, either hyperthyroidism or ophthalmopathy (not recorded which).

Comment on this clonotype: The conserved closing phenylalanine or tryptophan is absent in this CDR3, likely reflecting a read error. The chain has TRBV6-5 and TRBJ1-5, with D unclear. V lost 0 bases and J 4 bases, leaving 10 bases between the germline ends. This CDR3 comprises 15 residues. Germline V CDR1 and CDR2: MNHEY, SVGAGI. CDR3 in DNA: TGTGCCAGCAGTTACTCGCAGGTGGGGAATCAGCCCCAGCATGGT. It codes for CASSYSQVGNQPQHG.

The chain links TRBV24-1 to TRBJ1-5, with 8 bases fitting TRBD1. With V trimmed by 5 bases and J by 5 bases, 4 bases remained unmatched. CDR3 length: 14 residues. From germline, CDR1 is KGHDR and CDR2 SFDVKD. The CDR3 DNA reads TGTGCCACCAGTGCTGGACAGGGTGATCAGCCCCAGCATTTT. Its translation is CATSAGQGDQPQHF.

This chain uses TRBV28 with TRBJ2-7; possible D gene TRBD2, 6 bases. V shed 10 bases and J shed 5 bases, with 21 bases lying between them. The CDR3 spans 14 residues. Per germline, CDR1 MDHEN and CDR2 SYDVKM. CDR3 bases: TGTGCCACCTCCGGTATGGAGGGGCTCAACGAGCAGTACTTC. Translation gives CATSGMEGLNEQYF. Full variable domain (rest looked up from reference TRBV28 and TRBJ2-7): DVKVTQSSRYLVKRTGEKVFLECVQDMDHENMFWYRQDPGLGLRLIYFSYDVKMKEKGDIPEGYSVSREKKERFSLILESASTNQTSMYLCATSGMEGLNEQYFGPGTRLTVT.

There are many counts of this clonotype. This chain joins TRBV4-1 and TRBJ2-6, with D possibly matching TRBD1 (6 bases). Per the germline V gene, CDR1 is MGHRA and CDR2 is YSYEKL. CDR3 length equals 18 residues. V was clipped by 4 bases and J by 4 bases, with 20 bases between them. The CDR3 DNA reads TGCGCCAGCAGCCCGTCCGGGACAAGGGCTTTAGGGGCCAACGTCCTGACTTTC. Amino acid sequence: CASSPSGTRALGANVLTF.

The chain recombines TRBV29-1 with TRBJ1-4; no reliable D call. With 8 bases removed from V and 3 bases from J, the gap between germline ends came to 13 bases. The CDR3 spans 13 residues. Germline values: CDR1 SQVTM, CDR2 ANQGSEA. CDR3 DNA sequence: TGCAGCTATTTCGGTATAGCTAATGAAAAACTGTTTTTT. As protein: CSYFGIANEKLFF.

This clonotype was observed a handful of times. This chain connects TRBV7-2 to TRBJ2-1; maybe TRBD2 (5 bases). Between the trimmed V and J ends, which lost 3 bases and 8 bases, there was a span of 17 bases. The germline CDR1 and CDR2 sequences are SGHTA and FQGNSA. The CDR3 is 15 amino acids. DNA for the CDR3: TGTGCCAGCAGCTTCAGCAGCGGCGTTAGCCATGAGCAGTTCTTC. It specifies CASSFSSGVSHEQFF.

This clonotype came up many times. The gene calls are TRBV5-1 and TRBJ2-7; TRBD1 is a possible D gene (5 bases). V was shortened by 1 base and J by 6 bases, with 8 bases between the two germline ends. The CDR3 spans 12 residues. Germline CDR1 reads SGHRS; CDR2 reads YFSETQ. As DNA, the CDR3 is TGCGCCAGCAGCTTGACAGGCTTCGAGCAGTACTTC. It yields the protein CASSLTGFEQYF.

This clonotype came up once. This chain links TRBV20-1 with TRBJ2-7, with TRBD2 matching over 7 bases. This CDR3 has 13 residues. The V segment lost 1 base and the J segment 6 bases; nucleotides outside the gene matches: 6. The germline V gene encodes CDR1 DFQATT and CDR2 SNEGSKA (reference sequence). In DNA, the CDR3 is TGCAGTGCTAGAGGGGACTACGGCTCCGAGCAGTACTTC. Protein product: CSARGDYGSEQYF.

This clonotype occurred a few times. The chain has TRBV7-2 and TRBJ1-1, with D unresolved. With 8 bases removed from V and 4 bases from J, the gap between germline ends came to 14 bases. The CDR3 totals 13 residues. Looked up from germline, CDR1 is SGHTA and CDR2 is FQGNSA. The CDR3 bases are TGTGCCAGCGCGAGGGTTCGGGGCACTGAAGCTTTCTTT. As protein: CASARVRGTEAFF.

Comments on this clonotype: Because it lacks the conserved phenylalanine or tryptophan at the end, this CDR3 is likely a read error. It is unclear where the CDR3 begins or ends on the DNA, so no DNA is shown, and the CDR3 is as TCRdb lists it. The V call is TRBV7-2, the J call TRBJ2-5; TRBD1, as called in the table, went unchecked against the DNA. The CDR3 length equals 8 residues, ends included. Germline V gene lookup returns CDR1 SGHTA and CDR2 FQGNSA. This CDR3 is CASSETGL.

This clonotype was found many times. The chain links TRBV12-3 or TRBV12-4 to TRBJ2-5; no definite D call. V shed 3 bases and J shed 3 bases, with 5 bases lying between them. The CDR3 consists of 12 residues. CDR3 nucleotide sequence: TGTGCCAGCAGTTTCCCGGAAGAGACCCAGTACTTC. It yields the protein CASSFPEETQYF.

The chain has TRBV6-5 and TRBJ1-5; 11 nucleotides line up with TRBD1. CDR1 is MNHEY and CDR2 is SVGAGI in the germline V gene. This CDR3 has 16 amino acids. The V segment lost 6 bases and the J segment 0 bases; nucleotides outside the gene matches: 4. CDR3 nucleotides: TGTGCCAGCAGCGGGACAGGGGGATATAGCAATCAGCCCCAGCATTTT. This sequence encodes CASSGTGGYSNQPQHF.

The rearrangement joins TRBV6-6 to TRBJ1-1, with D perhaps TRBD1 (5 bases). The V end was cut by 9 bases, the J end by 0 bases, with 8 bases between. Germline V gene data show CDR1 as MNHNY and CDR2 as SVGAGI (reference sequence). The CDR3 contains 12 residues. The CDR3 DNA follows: TGTGCCAGTGACAGCTTGAACACTGAAGCTTTCTTT. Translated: CASDSLNTEAFF.

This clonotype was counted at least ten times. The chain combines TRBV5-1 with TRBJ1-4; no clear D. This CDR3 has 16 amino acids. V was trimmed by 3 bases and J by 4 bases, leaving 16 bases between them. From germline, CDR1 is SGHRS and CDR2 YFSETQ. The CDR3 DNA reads TGCGCCAGCAGCTCAGGCCAGAACACAGTTAATGAAAAACTGTTTTTT. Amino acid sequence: CASSSGQNTVNEKLFF.

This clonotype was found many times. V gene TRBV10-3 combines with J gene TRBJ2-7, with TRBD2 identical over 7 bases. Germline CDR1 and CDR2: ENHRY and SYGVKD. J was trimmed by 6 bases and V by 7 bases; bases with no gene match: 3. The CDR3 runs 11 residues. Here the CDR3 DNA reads TGTGCCATCAAGCGGGAAGGCGAGCAGTACTTC. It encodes CAIKREGEQYF.

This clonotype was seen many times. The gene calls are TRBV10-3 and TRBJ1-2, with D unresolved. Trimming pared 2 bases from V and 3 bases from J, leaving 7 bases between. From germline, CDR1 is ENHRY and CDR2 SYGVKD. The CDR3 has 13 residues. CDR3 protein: CAISEVEDYGYTF. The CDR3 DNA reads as TGTGCCATCAGTGAGGTTGAAGACTATGGCTACACCTTC.

The CDR3: CASNPADEANYGYTF. CDR3 in DNA: TGTGCCAGTAACCCAGCCGATGAGGCTAACTATGGCTACACCTTC. V gene TRBV19 combines with J gene TRBJ1-2; no definite D call. V dropped 7 bases and J dropped 0 bases, with 15 bases sitting between them. This CDR3 has 15 amino acids. Germline V gene lookup returns CDR1 LNHDA and CDR2 SQIVND (reference sequence). The whole variable domain, filled in from reference TRBV19 and TRBJ1-2, reads DGGITQSPKYLFRKEGQNVTLSCEQNLNHDAMYWYRQDPGQGLRLIYYSQIVNDFQKGDIAEGYSVSREKKESFPLTVTSAQKNPTAFYLCASNPADEANYGYTFGSGTRLTVV.

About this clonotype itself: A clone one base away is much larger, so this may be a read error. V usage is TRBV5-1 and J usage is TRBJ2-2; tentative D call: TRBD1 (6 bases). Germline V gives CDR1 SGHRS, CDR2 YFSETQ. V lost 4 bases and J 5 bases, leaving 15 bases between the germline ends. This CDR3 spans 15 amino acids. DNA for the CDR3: TGCGCCAGCAGCAGAGCAGGGGTCGAGACCGGGGAGCTGTTTTTT. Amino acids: CASSRAGVETGELFF.

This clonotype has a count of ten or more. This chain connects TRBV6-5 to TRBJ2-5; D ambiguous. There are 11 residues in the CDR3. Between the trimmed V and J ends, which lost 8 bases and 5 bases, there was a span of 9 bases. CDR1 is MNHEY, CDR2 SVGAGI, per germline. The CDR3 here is CASCIVETQYF. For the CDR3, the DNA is TGTGCCAGCTGCATAGTGGAGACCCAGTACTTC.

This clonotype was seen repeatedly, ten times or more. This CDR3 is CAWVRPGRNTEAFF. In nucleotides, the CDR3 is TGTGCCTGGGTGAGACCGGGCAGGAACACTGAAGCTTTCTTT. The chain couples TRBV30 to TRBJ1-1, with no clear D. The CDR3 is 14 amino acids. Germline CDR1 and CDR2: GTSNPN and SVGIG (reference sequence). V was clipped by 5 bases and J by 1 base, with 14 bases between them.

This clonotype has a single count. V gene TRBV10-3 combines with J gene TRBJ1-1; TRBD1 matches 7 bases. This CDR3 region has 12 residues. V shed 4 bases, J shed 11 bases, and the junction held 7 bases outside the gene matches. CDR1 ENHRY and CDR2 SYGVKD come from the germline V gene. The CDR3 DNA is TGTGCCATCAGTGGGGCAGGGGGAGATGCTTTCTTT. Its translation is CAISGAGGDAFF.

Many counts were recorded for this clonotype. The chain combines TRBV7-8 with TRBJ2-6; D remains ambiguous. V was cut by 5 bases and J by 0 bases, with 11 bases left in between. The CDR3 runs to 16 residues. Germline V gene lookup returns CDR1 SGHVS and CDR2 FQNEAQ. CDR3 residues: CASSRGPSSGANVLTF. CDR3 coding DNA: TGTGCCAGCAGCCGCGGACCGAGCTCTGGGGCCAACGTCCTGACTTTC. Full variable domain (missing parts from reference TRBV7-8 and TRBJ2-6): GAGVSQSPRYKVAKRGQDVALRCDPISGHVSLFWYQQALGQGPEFLTYFQNEAQLDKSGLPSDRFFAERPEGSVSTLKIQRTQQEDSAVYLCASSRGPSSGANVLTFGAGSRLTVL.

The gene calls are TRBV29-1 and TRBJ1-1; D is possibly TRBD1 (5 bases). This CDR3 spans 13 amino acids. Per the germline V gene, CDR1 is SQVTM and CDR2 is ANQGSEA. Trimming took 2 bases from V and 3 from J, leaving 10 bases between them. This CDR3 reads CSVELSRDTEAFF. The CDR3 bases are TGCAGCGTTGAATTGTCCAGGGACACTGAAGCTTTCTTT. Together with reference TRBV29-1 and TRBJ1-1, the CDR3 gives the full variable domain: SAVISQKPSRDICQRGTSLTIQCQVDSQVTMMFWYRQQPGQSLTLIATANQGSEATYESGFVIDKFPISRPNLTFSTLTVSNMSPEDSSIYLCSVELSRDTEAFFGQGTRLTVV.

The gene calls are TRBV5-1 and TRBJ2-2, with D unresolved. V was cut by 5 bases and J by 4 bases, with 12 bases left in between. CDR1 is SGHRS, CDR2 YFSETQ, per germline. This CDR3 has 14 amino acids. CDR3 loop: CASSLGLFTGELFF. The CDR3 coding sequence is TGCGCCAGCAGTCTTGGGTTGTTCACCGGGGAGCTGTTTTTT. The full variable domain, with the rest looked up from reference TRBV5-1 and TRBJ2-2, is KAGVTQTPRYLIKTRGQQVTLSCSPISGHRSVSWYQQTPGQGLQFLFEYFSETQRNKGNFPGRFSGRQFSNSRSEMNVSTLELGDSALYLCASSLGLFTGELFFGEGSRLTVL.

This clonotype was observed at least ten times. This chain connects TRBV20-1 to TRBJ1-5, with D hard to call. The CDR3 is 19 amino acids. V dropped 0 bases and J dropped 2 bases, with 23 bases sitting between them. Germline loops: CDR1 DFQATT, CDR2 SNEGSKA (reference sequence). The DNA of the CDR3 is TGCAGTGCTAGAGATCAATTAGGCGAGGGTAGGGATGGCAATCAGCCCCAGCATTTT. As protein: CSARDQLGEGRDGNQPQHF.

The CDR3 loop reads CASSSPGTGFFLWYF. The CDR3 region has the DNA TGTGCCAGCAGCTCCCCCGGGACAGGTTTTTTCCTCTGGTACTTC. The chain carries TRBV7-2 and TRBJ2-7, with 8 bases matching TRBD1. Germline CDR1 is SGHTA and CDR2 is FQGNSA. V was pared by 4 bases and J by 12 bases, with 17 bases of the junction left unmatched. The CDR3 runs 15 residues.

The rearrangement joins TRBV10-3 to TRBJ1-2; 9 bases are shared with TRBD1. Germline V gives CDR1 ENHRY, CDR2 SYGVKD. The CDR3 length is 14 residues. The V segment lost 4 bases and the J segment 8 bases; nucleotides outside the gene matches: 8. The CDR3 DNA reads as TGTGCCATCAGTGGAGACGGGACAGGGAGCGGCTACACCTTC. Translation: CAISGDGTGSGYTF.

The CDR3: CASSHGTGIGGYTF. The CDR3 DNA reads as TGCGCCAGCAGCCACGGAACAGGGATAGGTGGCTACACCTTC. The rearrangement joins TRBV4-1 to TRBJ1-2; D perhaps matches TRBD1 (6 bases). The germline V gene encodes CDR1 MGHRA and CDR2 YSYEKL. There are 14 residues in the CDR3. The V end was cut by 3 bases, the J end by 7 bases, with 15 bases between.

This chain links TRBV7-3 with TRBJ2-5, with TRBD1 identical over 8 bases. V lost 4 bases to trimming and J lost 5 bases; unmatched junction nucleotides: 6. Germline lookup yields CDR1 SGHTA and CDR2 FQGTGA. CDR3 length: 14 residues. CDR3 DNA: TGTGCCAGCAGCTGGGACAGGCTCGGGGAGACCCAGTACTTC. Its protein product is CASSWDRLGETQYF.

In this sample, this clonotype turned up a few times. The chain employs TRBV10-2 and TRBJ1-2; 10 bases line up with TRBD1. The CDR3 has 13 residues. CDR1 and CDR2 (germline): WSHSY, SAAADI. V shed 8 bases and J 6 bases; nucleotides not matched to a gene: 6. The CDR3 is CASGETGGDGYTF. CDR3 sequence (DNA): TGCGCCAGCGGGGAGACAGGGGGCGATGGCTACACCTTC.

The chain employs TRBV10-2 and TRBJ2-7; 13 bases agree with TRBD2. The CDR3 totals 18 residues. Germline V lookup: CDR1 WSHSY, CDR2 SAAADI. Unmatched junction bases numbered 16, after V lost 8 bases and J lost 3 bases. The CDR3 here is CASRPGLAGKEGSYEQYF. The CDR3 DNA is TGCGCCAGCCGCCCGGGACTAGCGGGAAAAGAGGGGAGCTACGAGCAGTACTTC.

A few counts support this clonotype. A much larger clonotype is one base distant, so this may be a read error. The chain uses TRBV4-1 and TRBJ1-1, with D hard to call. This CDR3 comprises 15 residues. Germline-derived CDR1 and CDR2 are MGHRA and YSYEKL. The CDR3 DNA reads TGCGCCAGCAGCCTAGGAGCAGAGGCGAACACTGAAGTTTTCTTT. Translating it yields CASSLGAEANTEVFF.